These 8 T cell receptor beta chains were all obtained from the same sample, sequenced in a study of T cells in tuberculosis. The method was immunoSEQ multiplex PCR; TCRdb's version includes in-frame clones alone and lacks a portion of them. Of fewer than 55,000 clones in the sample, about 95% are singletons; the top ten hold around 7%. The sample consisted of PBMCs. These TCRs come from a donor between 10 and 35 years old with latent tuberculosis or without tuberculosis infection.

The V gene is TRBV5-1, the J gene TRBJ1-1, with 7 bases fitting TRBD1. The CDR3 consists of 12 residues. V gave up 1 base and J gave up 10 bases; unmatched junction bases: 4. Germline V gene data show CDR1 as SGHRS and CDR2 as YFSETQ. The CDR3 nucleotides are TGCGCCAGCAGCTTGAGGGGGCCGGGAGCTTTCTTT. It encodes CASSLRGPGAFF. Using reference TRBV5-1 and TRBJ1-1 for the parts outside the CDR3, the full variable domain is KAGVTQTPRYLIKTRGQQVTLSCSPISGHRSVSWYQQTPGQGLQFLFEYFSETQRNKGNFPGRFSGRQFSNSRSEMNVSTLELGDSALYLCASSLRGPGAFFGQGTRLTVV.

V is TRBV29-1 and J is TRBJ2-3; 9 bases are shared with TRBD1. CDR1 is SQVTM, CDR2 ANQGSEA, per germline. The CDR3 has 14 residues. With V trimmed by 6 bases and J by 8 bases, 12 bases remained unmatched. CDR3 in DNA: TGCAGCGTACGTCTACAGGGGGCAGGGGGTACGCAGTATTTT. Encoded protein: CSVRLQGAGGTQYF.

The rearrangement joins TRBV7-2 to TRBJ1-2; D might be TRBD1 (6 bases). The germline V and J ends were trimmed by 1 base and 7 bases, with 16 bases remaining between them. The germline CDR1 and CDR2 sequences are SGHTA and FQGNSA. The CDR3 loop spans 15 amino acids. CDR3 loop: CASSLGQAHTSGYTF. CDR3 nucleotides: TGTGCCAGCAGCTTAGGACAGGCCCACACTAGTGGCTACACCTTC. Using reference TRBV7-2 and TRBJ1-2 for the parts outside the CDR3, the full variable domain is GAGVSQSPSNKVTEKGKDVELRCDPISGHTALYWYRQSLGQGLEFLIYFQGNSAPDKSGLPSDRFSAERTGGSVSTLTIQRTQQEDSAVYLCASSLGQAHTSGYTFGSGTRLTVV.

A few counts support this clone. V usage is TRBV27 and J usage is TRBJ2-7; a weak D match, TRBD1 (6 bases). The ends were cut back, 5 bases at V and 2 bases at J, with 10 bases in the middle. The CDR3 totals 13 residues. Germline V CDR1 and CDR2: MNHEY, SMNVEV (reference sequence). The CDR3, as DNA: TGTGCCAGCAGTCTCGGACAGACCTACGAGCAGTACTTC. Its translation is CASSLGQTYEQYF.

V is TRBV6-4 and J is TRBJ1-6; D gene unclear. Germline lookup yields CDR1 MRHNA and CDR2 SNTAGT. This CDR3 spans 14 amino acids. V lost 1 base to trimming and J lost 9 bases, with 10 bases between them. CDR3 sequence reads: CASSDLAFRSPLHF. CDR3 DNA: TGTGCCAGCAGTGACTTGGCCTTCCGTTCACCCCTCCACTTT.

The chain combines TRBV4-2 with TRBJ1-2, with TRBD1 matching 8 bases. Germline V lookup: CDR1 LGHNA, CDR2 YNFKEQ. The CDR3 loop spans 14 amino acids. The V and J ends lost 4 bases and 8 bases, in that order; junction bases with no gene match: 9. This CDR3 reads CASSRTQGEEGYTF. The CDR3 DNA reads as TGTGCCAGCAGCCGAACACAGGGGGAAGAAGGCTACACCTTC.

The chain links TRBV7-9 to TRBJ1-4, with D unclear. V was cut by 2 bases and J by 4 bases, with 8 bases left in between. The CDR3 is 14 residues long. Germline V CDR1 and CDR2: SEHNR, FQNEAQ (reference sequence). The CDR3: CASSLSSGNEKLFF. The CDR3 nucleotides read TGTGCCAGCAGCTTAAGCTCGGGTAATGAAAAACTGTTTTTT.

V and J are TRBV14 and TRBJ1-2; 9 nucleotides agree with TRBD1. Losses at the gene ends were 0 bases for V and 7 bases for J; bases not matched to a gene: 3. The CDR3 has 14 amino acids. CDR1 is SGHDN and CDR2 is FVKESK in the germline V gene. The CDR3 DNA sequence: TGTGCCAGCAGCCAAGATTGGGACAGGGTTGGCTACACCTTC. This encodes CASSQDWDRVGYTF. Looking up the rest from reference TRBV14 and TRBJ1-2 gives the full variable domain: EAGVTQFPSHSVIEKGQTVTLRCDPISGHDNLYWYRRVMGKEIKFLLHFVKESKQDESGMPNNRFLAERTGGTYSTLKVQPAELEDSGVYFCASSQDWDRVGYTFGSGTRLTVV.